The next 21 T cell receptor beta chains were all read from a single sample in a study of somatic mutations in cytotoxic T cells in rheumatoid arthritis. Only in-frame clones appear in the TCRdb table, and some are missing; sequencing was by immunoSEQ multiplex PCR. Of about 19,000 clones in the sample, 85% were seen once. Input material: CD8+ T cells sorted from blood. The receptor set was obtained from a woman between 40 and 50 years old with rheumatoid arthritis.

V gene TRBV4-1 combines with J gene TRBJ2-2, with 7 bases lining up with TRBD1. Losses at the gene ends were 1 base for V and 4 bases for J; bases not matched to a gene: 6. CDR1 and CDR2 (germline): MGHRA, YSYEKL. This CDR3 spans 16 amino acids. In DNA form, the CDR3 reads TGCGCCAGCAGCCAAGGGGACACAGGGGTCACCGGGGAGCTGTTTTTT. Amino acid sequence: CASSQGDTGVTGELFF.

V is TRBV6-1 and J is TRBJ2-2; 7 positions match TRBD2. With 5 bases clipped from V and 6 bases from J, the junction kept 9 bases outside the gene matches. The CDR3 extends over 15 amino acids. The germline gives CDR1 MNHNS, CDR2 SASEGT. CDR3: CASSPARGEAGELFF. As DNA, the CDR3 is TGTGCCAGCAGTCCGGCTCGGGGGGAGGCCGGGGAGCTGTTTTTT.

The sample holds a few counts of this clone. The CDR3 sequence is CASSLNLPGSGTEAFF. The CDR3 nucleotides are TGCGCCAGCAGCTTGAACCTACCCGGCTCGGGGACTGAAGCTTTCTTT. The chain links TRBV5-1 to TRBJ1-1; D remains unclear. The ends were cut back, 1 base at V and 5 bases at J, with 18 bases in the middle. CDR1 and CDR2 (germline): SGHRS, YFSETQ. The CDR3 totals 16 residues. The entire variable domain, with the rest obtained from reference TRBV5-1 and TRBJ1-1, is as follows: KAGVTQTPRYLIKTRGQQVTLSCSPISGHRSVSWYQQTPGQGLQFLFEYFSETQRNKGNFPGRFSGRQFSNSRSEMNVSTLELGDSALYLCASSLNLPGSGTEAFFGQGTRLTVV.

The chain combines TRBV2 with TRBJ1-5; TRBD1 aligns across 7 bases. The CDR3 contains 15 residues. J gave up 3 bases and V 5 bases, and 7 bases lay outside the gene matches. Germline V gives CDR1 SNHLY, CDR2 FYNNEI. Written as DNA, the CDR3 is TGTGCCAGCAGTCGGGACAGCCTTATCAATCAGCCCCAGCATTTT. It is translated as CASSRDSLINQPQHF.

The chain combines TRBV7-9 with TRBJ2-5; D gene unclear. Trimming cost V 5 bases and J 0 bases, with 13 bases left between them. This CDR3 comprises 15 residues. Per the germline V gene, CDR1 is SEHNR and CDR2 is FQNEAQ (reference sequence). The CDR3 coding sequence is TGTGCCAGCAGCCATCCCCTCGCGGACCAAGAGACCCAGTACTTC. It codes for CASSHPLADQETQYF.

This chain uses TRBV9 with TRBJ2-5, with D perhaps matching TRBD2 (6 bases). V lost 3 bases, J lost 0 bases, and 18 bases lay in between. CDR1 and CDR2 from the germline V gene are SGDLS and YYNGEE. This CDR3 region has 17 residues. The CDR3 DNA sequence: TGTGCCAGCAGCGGAGGGACGGGGGTATGGTACCAAGAGACCCAGTACTTC. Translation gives CASSGGTGVWYQETQYF.

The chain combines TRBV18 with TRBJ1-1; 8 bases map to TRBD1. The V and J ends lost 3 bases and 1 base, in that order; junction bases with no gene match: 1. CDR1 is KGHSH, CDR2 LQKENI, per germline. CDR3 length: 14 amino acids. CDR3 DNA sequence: TGTGCCAGCTCACCCGGGACAGGGAACACTGAAGCTTTCTTT. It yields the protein CASSPGTGNTEAFF.

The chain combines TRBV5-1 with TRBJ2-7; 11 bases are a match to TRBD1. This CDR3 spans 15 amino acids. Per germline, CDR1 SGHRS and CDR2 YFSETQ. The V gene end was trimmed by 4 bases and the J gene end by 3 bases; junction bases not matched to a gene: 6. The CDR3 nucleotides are TGCGCCAGCAGCCTGGGACAGGGGGGAGGCTACGAGCAGTACTTC. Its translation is CASSLGQGGGYEQYF.

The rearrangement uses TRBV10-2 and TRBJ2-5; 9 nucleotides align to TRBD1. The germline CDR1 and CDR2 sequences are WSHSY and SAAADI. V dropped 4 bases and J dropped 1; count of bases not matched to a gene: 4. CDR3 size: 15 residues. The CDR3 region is CASSAQGATQETQYF. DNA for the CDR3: TGCGCCAGCAGTGCACAGGGGGCCACCCAAGAGACCCAGTACTTC.

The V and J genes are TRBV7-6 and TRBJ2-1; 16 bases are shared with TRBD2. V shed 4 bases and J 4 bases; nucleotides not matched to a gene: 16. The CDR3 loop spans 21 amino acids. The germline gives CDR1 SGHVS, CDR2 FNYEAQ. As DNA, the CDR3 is TGTGCCAGCAGCTCGGGACTAGCGGGGGGGCCGTCTCAGGACAAATACAATGAGCAGTTCTTC. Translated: CASSSGLAGGPSQDKYNEQFF.

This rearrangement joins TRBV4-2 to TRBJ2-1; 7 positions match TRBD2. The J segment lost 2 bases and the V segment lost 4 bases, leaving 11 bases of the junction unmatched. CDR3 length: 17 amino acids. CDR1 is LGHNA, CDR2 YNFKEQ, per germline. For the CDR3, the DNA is TGTGCCAGCAGCCTAAATGGGGGGGGAGACCCCTACAATGAGCAGTTCTTC. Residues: CASSLNGGGDPYNEQFF.

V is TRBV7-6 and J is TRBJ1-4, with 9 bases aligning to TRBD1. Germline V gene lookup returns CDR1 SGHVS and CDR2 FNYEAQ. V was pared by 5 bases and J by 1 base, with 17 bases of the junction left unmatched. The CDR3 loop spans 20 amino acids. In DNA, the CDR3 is TGTGCCAGCAGCCAACTTGGCCGGGACAGGGTATTTTTAACTAATGAAAAACTGTTTTTT. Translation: CASSQLGRDRVFLTNEKLFF.

CDR3 coding DNA: TGTGCCAGCAGCGCCGACGGCGGGGCGTTAGATACGCAGTATTTT. Translating gives CASSADGGALDTQYF. The rearrangement joins TRBV9 to TRBJ2-3; D possibly corresponds to TRBD2 (6 bases). This CDR3 region has 15 residues. Germline CDR1 SGDLS, CDR2 YYNGEE. Trimming removed 3 bases at V and 5 bases at J, with 16 bases between.

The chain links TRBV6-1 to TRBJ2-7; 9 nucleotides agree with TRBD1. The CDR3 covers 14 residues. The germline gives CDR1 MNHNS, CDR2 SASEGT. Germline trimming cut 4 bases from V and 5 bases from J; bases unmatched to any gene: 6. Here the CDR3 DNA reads TGTGCCAGCAGTGTCCGGGACAGGGTCCACGAGCAGTACTTC. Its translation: CASSVRDRVHEQYF.

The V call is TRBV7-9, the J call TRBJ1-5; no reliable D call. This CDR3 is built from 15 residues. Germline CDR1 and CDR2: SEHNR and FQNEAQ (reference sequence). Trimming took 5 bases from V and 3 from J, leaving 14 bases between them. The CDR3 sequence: CASSESGGNNQPQHF. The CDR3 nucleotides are TGTGCCAGCAGCGAAAGTGGAGGGAACAATCAGCCCCAGCATTTT.

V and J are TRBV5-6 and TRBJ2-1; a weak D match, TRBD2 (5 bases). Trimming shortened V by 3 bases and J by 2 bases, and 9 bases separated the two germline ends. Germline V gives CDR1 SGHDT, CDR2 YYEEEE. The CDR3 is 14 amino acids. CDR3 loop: CASSSRATYNEQFF. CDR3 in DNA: TGTGCCAGCAGCTCGAGGGCTACCTACAATGAGCAGTTCTTC.

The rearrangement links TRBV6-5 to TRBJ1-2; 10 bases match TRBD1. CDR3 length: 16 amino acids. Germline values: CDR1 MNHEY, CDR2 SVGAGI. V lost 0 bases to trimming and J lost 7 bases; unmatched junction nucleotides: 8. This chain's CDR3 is CASSYSTPGQGSGYTF. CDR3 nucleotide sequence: TGTGCCAGCAGTTACTCGACACCGGGACAGGGGTCTGGCTACACCTTC.

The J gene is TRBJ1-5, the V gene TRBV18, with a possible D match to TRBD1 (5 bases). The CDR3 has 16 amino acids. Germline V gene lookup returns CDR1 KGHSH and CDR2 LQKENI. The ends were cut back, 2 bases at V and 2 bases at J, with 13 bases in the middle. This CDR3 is CASSPFGPGGNQPQHF. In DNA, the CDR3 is TGTGCCAGCTCACCATTTGGACCGGGGGGCAATCAGCCCCAGCATTTT.

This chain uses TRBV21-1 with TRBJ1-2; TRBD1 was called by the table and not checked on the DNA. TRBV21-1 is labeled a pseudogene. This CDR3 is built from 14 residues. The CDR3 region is CASKPVTANYGYTF. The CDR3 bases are TGTGCCAGCAAACCAGTGACAGCTAACTATGGCTACACCTTC.

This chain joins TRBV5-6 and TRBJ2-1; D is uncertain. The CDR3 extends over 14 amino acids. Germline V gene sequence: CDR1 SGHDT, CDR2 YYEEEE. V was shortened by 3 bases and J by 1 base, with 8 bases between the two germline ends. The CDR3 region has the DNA TGTGCCAGCAGCTATCTATCTTCCTACAATGAGCAGTTCTTC. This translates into CASSYLSSYNEQFF.

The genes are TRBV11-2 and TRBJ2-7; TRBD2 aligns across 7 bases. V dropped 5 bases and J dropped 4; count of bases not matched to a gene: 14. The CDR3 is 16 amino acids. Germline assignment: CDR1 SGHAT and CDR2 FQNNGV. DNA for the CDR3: TGTGCCAGCAGCCCAGACTACCCTAGCGGAGGTTACGAGCAGTACTTC. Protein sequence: CASSPDYPSGGYEQYF.